This T cell receptor (beta chain) was sequenced for a study of cytomegalovirus exposure and HLA in healthy donors. It was with 60 Vbeta and 13 Jbeta primers that the PCR ran. Method: immunoSEQ multiplex PCR; TCRdb's copy keeps in-frame clones and lacks some. The sample includes over 85,000 clones, around 71% of them seen just once. This CDR3 spans 13 amino acids. Germline CDR1 is LNHNV and CDR2 is YYDKDF (reference sequence). The V end was cut by 0 bases, the J end by 6 bases, with 8 bases between. This TCR was sampled from a man aged 25 to 40 in good health and CMV-seronegative. The sequenced sample was PBMCs. The chain uses TRBV15 and TRBJ1-1; unclear D gene. In nucleotides, the CDR3 is TGTGCCACCAGCAGAGATCCAAGAGCTGAAGCTTTCTTT. Translation gives CATSRDPRAEAFF.